These 27 T cell receptor beta chains were all obtained from the same sample, sequenced in a study of CD8+ T cells in alopecia areata. Reverse transcribed after extraction, RNA yielded cDNA as the sequencing template. The repertoire was sequenced with immunoSEQ multiplex PCR; TCRdb's copy has only in-frame clones and lacks some. The table shows under 75,000 clones, with about half occurring only once. Sample: CD8+ T cells sorted from blood, taken at week 0. These receptors all stem from a human donor with alopecia areata.

The V and J genes are TRBV29-1 and TRBJ2-2, with unresolved D. V was clipped by 1 base and J by 6 bases, with 15 bases between them. CDR1 and CDR2 (germline): SQVTM, ANQGSEA. The CDR3 contains 15 residues. CDR3 nucleotide sequence: TGCAGCGTTGAAGGTGCCACAGAACCTCCCGGGGAGCTGTTTTTT. It yields the protein CSVEGATEPPGELFF.

This clone has only a few counts. The V and J genes are TRBV29-1 and TRBJ2-7; D unresolved. In germline, CDR1 is SQVTM, CDR2 ANQGSEA. The V and J ends lost 5 bases and 0 bases respectively, with 11 bases between them. CDR3 length: 13 residues. The CDR3 loop reads CSVTPGSSYEQYF. In nucleotides, the CDR3 is TGCAGCGTTACCCCAGGAAGCTCCTACGAGCAGTACTTC.

The genes are TRBV7-9 and TRBJ2-7, with 7 bases that match TRBD1. V was pared by 1 base and J by 2 bases, with 5 bases of the junction left unmatched. The CDR3 sequence is 15 residues long. In germline, CDR1 is SEHNR, CDR2 FQNEAQ (reference sequence). The CDR3 DNA follows: TGTGCCAGCAGCTTAGGTCGCCAGGGGGCCTACGAGCAGTACTTC. It encodes CASSLGRQGAYEQYF. Filled out from reference TRBV7-9 and TRBJ2-7, the complete variable domain reads DTGVSQNPRHKITKRGQNVTFRCDPISEHNRLYWYRQTLGQGPEFLTYFQNEAQLEKSRLLSDRFSAERPKGSFSTLEIQRTEQGDSAMYLCASSLGRQGAYEQYFGPGTRLTVT.

This chain joins TRBV11-2 and TRBJ2-7; no definite D call. In germline, CDR1 is SGHAT, CDR2 FQNNGV. V gave up 6 bases and J gave up 3 bases, with 12 bases separating them. The CDR3 has 13 residues. The CDR3 spells CASSPVRNYEQYF. In DNA form, the CDR3 reads TGTGCCAGCAGTCCAGTCCGGAACTACGAGCAGTACTTC.

V and J are TRBV29-1 and TRBJ2-3; no clear D gene. CDR3 length: 14 amino acids. Trimming shortened V by 5 bases and J by 1 base, and 13 bases separated the two germline ends. CDR1 is SQVTM and CDR2 is ANQGSEA in the germline V gene. CDR3 sequence (DNA): TGCAGCGTTAGAGGCATTCAAGGCACAGATACGCAGTATTTT. Translating gives CSVRGIQGTDTQYF.

About this clone: Different DNA sequences within this sample yield the same CDR3. The V call is TRBV27, the J call TRBJ2-7; no firm D call. This CDR3 contains 13 residues. The germline V gene encodes CDR1 MNHEY and CDR2 SMNVEV (reference sequence). V shed 6 bases and J shed 3 bases, with 12 bases lying between them. The CDR3 loop is CASSLRWGYEQYF. Here the CDR3 DNA reads TGTGCCAGCAGCCTAAGGTGGGGCTACGAGCAGTACTTC.

This chain links TRBV7-8 with TRBJ2-5; D possibly corresponds to TRBD2 (5 bases). The end of the DNA is better explained by TRBJ2-7, so the J call may be wrong. Germline-derived CDR1 and CDR2 are SGHVS and FQNEAQ. The CDR3 runs to 15 residues. CDR3 region: CASSPPSEGPNEQYF. In DNA form, the CDR3 reads TGTGCCAGCAGCCCACCGAGTGAGGGTCCAAACGAGCAGTACTTC.

This clone has a handful of counts. The DNA for the CDR3 is TGTGCCAGCGGCCGCCCCCTAGCGGGAGGGGAGACCCAGTACTTC. Translating gives CASGRPLAGGETQYF. The genes are TRBV7-6 and TRBJ2-5; TRBD2 matches at 12 bases. The CDR3 is made up of 15 amino acids. V was pared by 8 bases and J by 5 bases, with 9 bases of the junction left unmatched. Germline V gene sequence: CDR1 SGHVS, CDR2 FNYEAQ. Full variable domain (missing parts from reference TRBV7-6 and TRBJ2-5): GAGVSQSPRYKVTKRGQDVALRCDPISGHVSLYWYRQALGQGPEFLTYFNYEAQQDKSGLPNDRFSAERPEGSISTLTIQRTEQRDSAMYRCASGRPLAGGETQYFGPGTRLLVL.

This clone was counted between two and nine times. This chain links TRBV5-1 with TRBJ2-7; 7 bases align to TRBD2. The junction had 6 bases not matched to a gene; V was cut back by 3 bases and J by 3 bases. CDR1 is SGHRS, CDR2 YFSETQ, per germline. The CDR3 is made up of 14 amino acids. CDR3 nucleotide sequence: TGCGCCAGCAGCTGGACTAGTAATGGCTACGAGCAGTACTTC. Protein: CASSWTSNGYEQYF.

The chain uses TRBV19 and TRBJ2-1, with 12 bases aligning to TRBD2. The CDR3 consists of 15 residues. Germline V gene sequence: CDR1 LNHDA, CDR2 SQIVND (reference sequence). Trimming cost V 7 bases and J 8 bases; bases outside gene matches: 9. CDR3: CASTLAGGAVYEQFF. In nucleotides, the CDR3 is TGTGCCAGTACGCTAGCGGGAGGGGCGGTATATGAGCAGTTCTTC.

This chain connects TRBV6-1 to TRBJ1-5; no definite D call. CDR1 is MNHNS and CDR2 is SASEGT in the germline V gene. The CDR3 has 16 amino acids. Trimming removed 0 bases at V and 2 bases at J, with 11 bases between. Here the CDR3 DNA reads TGTGCCAGCAGTGAAGCGTTCGACTCCCGCAATCAGCCCCAGCATTTT. Its protein is CASSEAFDSRNQPQHF.

The rearrangement links TRBV7-6 to TRBJ2-5; the D gene is possibly TRBD2 (5 bases). In germline, CDR1 is SGHVS, CDR2 FNYEAQ. The V end was cut by 4 bases, the J end by 4 bases, with 10 bases between. CDR3 length: 13 residues. The CDR3 DNA follows: TGTGCCAGCAGCTGGGAGATTGGAGAGACCCAGTACTTC. Translated: CASSWEIGETQYF.

The J gene is TRBJ2-6, the V gene TRBV29-1; weak D call: TRBD1 (5 bases). Germline CDR1 reads SQVTM; CDR2 reads ANQGSEA. The V gene lost 1 base and the J gene lost 0 bases, with 19 bases spanning the gap. This CDR3 has 19 amino acids. In DNA, the CDR3 is TGCAGCGTTGAAGGGACGTCAGGGTGGGGATACTCTGGGGCCAACGTCCTGACTTTC. Its translation is CSVEGTSGWGYSGANVLTF.

The V call is TRBV29-1, the J call TRBJ1-2, with TRBD1 matching over 10 bases. CDR1 is SQVTM and CDR2 is ANQGSEA in the germline V gene. There are 15 residues in the CDR3. The junction had 9 bases not matched to a gene; V was cut back by 6 bases and J by 2 bases. CDR3 loop: CSVPGQGNPNYGYTF. DNA for the CDR3: TGCAGCGTCCCGGGACAGGGGAATCCGAACTATGGCTACACCTTC.

This clone was counted between two and nine times. The chain uses TRBV29-1 and TRBJ2-7; D may be TRBD1 (6 bases). The germline gives CDR1 SQVTM, CDR2 ANQGSEA. This CDR3 spans 14 amino acids. The V and J ends lost 6 bases and 3 bases respectively, with 18 bases between them. CDR3 sequence (DNA): TGCAGCGTGACGGACAGACGAAACCTCTACGAGCAGTACTTC. It yields the protein CSVTDRRNLYEQYF.

The V gene is TRBV7-2, the J gene TRBJ2-7; D is ambiguous. Between the trimmed V and J ends, which lost 2 bases and 4 bases, there was a span of 6 bases. Germline loops: CDR1 SGHTA, CDR2 FQGNSA. This CDR3 spans 12 amino acids. CDR3 in amino acids: CASSLWDYEQYF. The CDR3 nucleotides read TGTGCCAGCAGCTTATGGGATTACGAGCAGTACTTC.

This clone was observed a few times. This rearrangement joins TRBV6-5 to TRBJ1-1; 10 bases align to TRBD1. The germline V gene encodes CDR1 MNHEY and CDR2 SVGAGI. V shed 4 bases and J 4 bases; nucleotides not matched to a gene: 3. CDR3 length: 14 residues. The CDR3 DNA follows: TGTGCCAGCAGTTGGGGACAGGGGACCACTGAAGCTTTCTTT. It translates to CASSWGQGTTEAFF.

The chain is built from TRBV30 and TRBJ2-7; the match to TRBD2 covers 11 bases. Trimming removed 8 bases from V and 2 bases from J; junction bases left unmatched: 5. This CDR3 has 13 residues. Germline CDR1 reads GTSNPN; CDR2 reads SVGIG (reference sequence). This CDR3 reads CAGLAGGTYEQYF. CDR3 DNA sequence: TGTGCCGGGTTAGCGGGAGGGACCTACGAGCAGTACTTC.

The V gene is TRBV30, the J gene TRBJ2-7; no clear D gene. The germline gives CDR1 GTSNPN, CDR2 SVGIG (reference sequence). The CDR3 totals 14 residues. Trimming stripped 0 bases from V and 3 bases from J, with 12 bases between. CDR3 coding DNA: TGTGCCTGGAGTGTTTCCAGGATAAACTACGAGCAGTACTTC. This sequence encodes CAWSVSRINYEQYF.

This chain links TRBV6-1 with TRBJ2-7; 8 positions agree with TRBD2. Germline CDR1 reads MNHNS; CDR2 reads SASEGT. This CDR3 has 13 residues. The junction had 9 bases not matched to a gene; V was cut back by 11 bases and J by 3 bases. The DNA for the CDR3 is TGTGCCTCAGGGACTAGGCCACTCTACGAGCAGTACTTC. Its translation is CASGTRPLYEQYF.

V is TRBV29-1 and J is TRBJ2-7, with D perhaps matching TRBD1 (6 bases). V was trimmed by 7 bases and J by 3 bases, leaving 10 bases between them. The CDR3 covers 11 residues. Germline V gene lookup returns CDR1 SQVTM and CDR2 ANQGSEA. CDR3: CSALQGYEQYF. The CDR3, as DNA: TGCAGCGCCCTACAGGGCTACGAGCAGTACTTC.

As DNA, the CDR3 is TGTGCCAGCAGCTTGGGACAGGGAAGGGACGAGCAGTACTTC. This translates into CASSLGQGRDEQYF. The rearrangement links TRBV7-8 to TRBJ2-7, with TRBD1 identical over 9 bases. The CDR3 extends over 14 amino acids. CDR1 is SGHVS, CDR2 FQNEAQ, per germline. Germline trimming cut 3 bases from V and 5 bases from J; bases unmatched to any gene: 5. Together with reference TRBV7-8 and TRBJ2-7, the CDR3 gives the full variable domain: GAGVSQSPRYKVAKRGQDVALRCDPISGHVSLFWYQQALGQGPEFLTYFQNEAQLDKSGLPSDRFFAERPEGSVSTLKIQRTQQEDSAVYLCASSLGQGRDEQYFGPGTRLTVT.

CDR3 sequence: CASSQAAGISNQPQHF. CDR3 DNA sequence: TGCGCCAGCAGCCAAGCGGCAGGGATTAGCAATCAGCCCCAGCATTTT. The chain has TRBV4-1 and TRBJ1-5; tentative D call: TRBD1 (5 bases). The CDR3 consists of 16 residues. The V gene lost 1 base and the J gene lost 0 bases, with 10 bases spanning the gap. Germline CDR1 and CDR2: MGHRA and YSYEKL.

The rearrangement uses TRBV5-6 and TRBJ1-5; tentative D call: TRBD1 (6 bases). There are 14 residues in the CDR3. Trimming stripped 0 bases from V and 6 bases from J, with 10 bases between. Germline V gene data show CDR1 as SGHDT and CDR2 as YYEEEE. CDR3 nucleotide sequence: TGTGCCAGCAGCTTGGAGGGGGGCACTCAGCCCCAGCATTTT. The encoded protein is CASSLEGGTQPQHF.

The chain combines TRBV7-2 with TRBJ2-5; D ambiguous. The CDR3 contains 12 residues. Germline CDR1 reads SGHTA; CDR2 reads FQGNSA. V was shortened by 0 bases and J by 4 bases, with 3 bases between the two germline ends. In DNA form, the CDR3 reads TGTGCCAGCAGCTTAGCAGGAGAGACCCAGTACTTC. Amino acids: CASSLAGETQYF.

The chain has TRBV29-1 and TRBJ2-7, with D possibly TRBD2 on 5 matching bases. Germline lookup yields CDR1 SQVTM and CDR2 ANQGSEA. This CDR3 is built from 14 residues. Trimming removed 4 bases from V and 4 bases from J, with 17 bases in between. CDR3 in amino acids: CSVVVWSEGYEQYF. The CDR3 region has the DNA TGCAGCGTTGTTGTGTGGTCTGAGGGATACGAGCAGTACTTC.

The DNA of the CDR3 is TGTGCCAGCAGCTCCATGGGGGGTAATGAGCAGTTCTTC. Translating gives CASSSMGGNEQFF. V gene TRBV7-2 combines with J gene TRBJ2-1, with a weak D call TRBD2 (6 bases). CDR1 SGHTA and CDR2 FQGNSA come from the germline V gene. Between the trimmed V and J ends, which lost 4 bases and 7 bases, there was a span of 11 bases. The CDR3 is 13 residues long.